The 18 T cell receptor beta chains listed next were all sequenced from one sample in a study of cytomegalovirus exposure and HLA in healthy donors. Both 60 Vbeta primers and 13 Jbeta primers went into the PCR. Using immunoSEQ multiplex PCR, the repertoire was profiled, and TCRdb retains in-frame clones only, with some absent. The sample includes 100,000 to 150,000 clones, 76% seen only once; the top ten take 1.9%. Sequenced material: PBMCs. The receptors derive from a middle-aged man in good health and CMV-seronegative.

The CDR3 reads CASSDAAGQGAYEQYF. The CDR3 DNA is TGTGCCAGCAGTGACGCTGCGGGGCAGGGGGCCTACGAGCAGTACTTC. The chain is built from TRBV6-4 and TRBJ2-7; a weak D match, TRBD1 (7 bases). CDR1 MRHNA and CDR2 SNTAGT come from the germline V gene. The CDR3 runs 16 residues. The V end was cut by 2 bases, the J end by 2 bases, with 16 bases between.

The V gene is TRBV5-1, the J gene TRBJ2-5, with TRBD1 matching over 8 bases. The CDR3 spans 14 residues. Looked up from germline, CDR1 is SGHRS and CDR2 is YFSETQ. The ends lost 1 base at V and 3 bases at J; junction bases unmatched: 2. For the CDR3, the DNA is TGCGCCAGCAGCTTGAGGACAGGGAAAGAGACCCAGTACTTC. Amino acid sequence: CASSLRTGKETQYF.

The CDR3 bases are TGTGCCACCGGACAGACCAATAATGAAAAACTGTTTTTT. It yields the protein CATGQTNNEKLFF. This chain links TRBV15 with TRBJ1-4; D possibly corresponds to TRBD1 (6 bases). Germline assignment: CDR1 LNHNV and CDR2 YYDKDF (reference sequence). CDR3 length: 13 amino acids. The V end lost 8 bases, the J end lost 4 bases, and 11 bases lay between the germline ends. The full variable domain, in which reference TRBV15 and TRBJ1-4 provide the parts outside the CDR3, is DAMVIQNPRYQVTQFGKPVTLSCSQTLNHNVMYWYQQKSSQAPKLLFHYYDKDFNNEADTPDNFQSRRPNTSFCFLDIRSPGLGDTAMYLCATGQTNNEKLFFGSGTQLSVL.

A single count supports this clone. The J gene is TRBJ2-3, the V gene TRBV7-2; D is unclear. CDR1 and CDR2 (germline): SGHTA, FQGNSA. V was trimmed by 3 bases and J by 5 bases, leaving 9 bases between them. CDR3 length: 13 residues. This CDR3 reads CASSLGPGDTQYF. The CDR3 DNA reads as TGTGCCAGCAGCTTGGGCCCAGGAGATACGCAGTATTTT.

In the case of this clone: An end of the junction does not agree with germline; a read error may underlie this. The V call is TRBV18, the J call TRBJ2-1; TRBD1 is a possible D gene (5 bases). In germline, CDR1 is KGHSH, CDR2 LQKENI. The CDR3 sequence is 16 residues long. CDR3 protein: CASSRTGPRSYNGQFF. In DNA, the CDR3 is TGTGCCAGCTCACGCACAGGCCCCCGGTCCTACAATGGGCAGTTCTTC.

The J gene is TRBJ2-7, the V gene TRBV23-1; maybe TRBD2 (6 bases). TRBV23-1 carries the ORF label, with uncertain function. CDR3 size: 17 residues. Trimming took 2 bases from V and 8 from J, leaving 25 bases between them. The CDR3 loop is CASSQRSSGSGEEKQYF. The CDR3 DNA reads TGCGCCAGCAGTCAACGCAGCTCCGGCTCCGGGGAGGAGAAGCAGTACTTC.

This chain joins TRBV5-6 and TRBJ2-7; D is perhaps TRBD1 (6 bases). The CDR3 consists of 16 residues. V was shortened by 1 base and J by 0 bases, with 14 bases between the two germline ends. Germline V CDR1 and CDR2: SGHDT, YYEEEE. The CDR3 DNA follows: TGTGCCAGCAGCTTGTTTGGACAGTCGAGCTCCTACGAGCAGTACGTC. Encoded protein: CASSLFGQSSSYEQYV.

The chain joins TRBV23-1 to TRBJ1-5; the D gene is possibly TRBD1 (5 bases). TRBV23-1 is sorted into the ORF group, with uncertain function. The CDR3 covers 18 residues. Trimming removed 2 bases at V and 6 bases at J, with 23 bases between. The CDR3 here is CASSQPGPLSGTIQPQHF. For the CDR3, the DNA is TGCGCCAGCAGTCAACCTGGCCCCCTCTCGGGGACTATTCAGCCCCAGCATTTT.

This clone was observed a single time. The V gene is TRBV9, the J gene TRBJ1-1; D is uncertain. Germline CDR1 SGDLS, CDR2 YYNGEE. The CDR3 covers 15 residues. Trimming removed 0 bases from V and 3 bases from J, with 12 bases in between. Written as DNA, the CDR3 is TGTGCCAGCAGCGTAGCCGCGGGAAGAGACACTGAAGCTTTCTTT. It codes for CASSVAAGRDTEAFF.

V gene TRBV5-6 combines with J gene TRBJ1-6, with D tentatively TRBD1 (5 bases). CDR3 length equals 15 residues. The germline V gene has CDR1 SGHDT and CDR2 YYEEEE. Trimming stripped 0 bases from V and 7 bases from J, with 11 bases between. The DNA of the CDR3 is TGTGCCAGCAGCTTGGTGCAGGGAACGAATTCACCCCTCCACTTT. It yields the protein CASSLVQGTNSPLHF.

This rearrangement joins TRBV19 to TRBJ2-1, with 7 bases lining up with TRBD1. J gave up 4 bases and V 7 bases, and 7 bases lay outside the gene matches. Germline V gene lookup returns CDR1 LNHDA and CDR2 SQIVND (reference sequence). The CDR3 runs to 14 residues. The CDR3 bases are TGTGCCAGTACCCGAGGGACAGCATACAATGAGCAGTTCTTC. It is translated as CASTRGTAYNEQFF.

The CDR3 nucleotides read TGTGCCAGTAGTATAGCGGGGGGACAAGAGACCCAGTACTTC. This sequence encodes CASSIAGGQETQYF. The chain is built from TRBV19 and TRBJ2-5, with TRBD2 matching over 7 bases. CDR1 is LNHDA and CDR2 is SQIVND in the germline V gene (reference sequence). The CDR3 totals 14 residues. The V and J ends lost 1 base and 2 bases, in that order; junction bases with no gene match: 1.

The J gene is TRBJ2-3, the V gene TRBV7-2; TRBD1 might be the D (5 bases). Trimming pared 1 base from V and 6 bases from J, leaving 11 bases between. CDR1 is SGHTA and CDR2 is FQGNSA in the germline V gene. The CDR3 runs 14 residues. As DNA, the CDR3 is TGTGCCAGCAGCTTAGGGGGAACAGGCGATACGCAGTATTTT. It encodes CASSLGGTGDTQYF.

This clone was picked up one time. This chain uses TRBV5-8 with TRBJ1-5; D ambiguous. The V and J ends lost 4 bases and 11 bases respectively, with 16 bases between them. This CDR3 contains 13 residues. Germline CDR1 is SGHTS and CDR2 is YDEGEE. CDR3 DNA sequence: TGTGCCAGCAGCCGCTCGGGCAGGAGGGCCCAGCATTTT. This sequence encodes CASSRSGRRAQHF.

This clone was counted a few times. CDR3 coding DNA: TGCGCCAGCAGCCAAGAGGGCAAACCCCAGGACTATGGCTACACCTTC. Translated: CASSQEGKPQDYGYTF. The chain has TRBV4-1 and TRBJ1-2; D gene ambiguous. V dropped 0 bases and J dropped 3 bases, with 14 bases sitting between them. This CDR3 has 16 residues. The germline V gene encodes CDR1 MGHRA and CDR2 YSYEKL.

V and J are TRBV4-1 and TRBJ1-1; weak D call: TRBD1 (6 bases). Germline assignment: CDR1 MGHRA and CDR2 YSYEKL. This CDR3 is 18 amino acids long. With 3 bases removed from V and 5 bases from J, the gap between germline ends came to 25 bases. CDR3 bases: TGCGCCAGCAGCCACTCCATCAGCCCGACAAGGGGGGGAACTGAAGCTTTCTTT. Translation: CASSHSISPTRGGTEAFF.

The J gene is TRBJ1-3, the V gene TRBV5-4; D is perhaps TRBD1 (5 bases). CDR3 length equals 16 residues. Germline V gene sequence: CDR1 SGHNT, CDR2 YYREEE (reference sequence). Trimming took off 0 bases at V and 4 bases at J, with 14 bases between the two ends. This chain's CDR3 is CASSLVKGDRGNTIYF. The CDR3 DNA sequence: TGTGCCAGCAGCTTGGTGAAAGGGGATCGAGGAAACACCATATATTTT.

This sequence joins TRBV5-1 and TRBJ2-7; 11 bases map to TRBD2. This CDR3 comprises 16 residues. Germline-derived CDR1 and CDR2 are SGHRS and YFSETQ. J lost 4 bases, V lost 1 base, and 7 bases had no gene match. The CDR3 protein is CASSLSLRLAGYEQYF. The CDR3 nucleotides read TGCGCCAGCAGCTTGAGCCTCCGACTAGCGGGGTACGAGCAGTACTTC.